The 13 T cell receptor beta chains listed next were all sequenced from one sample in a study of CD8 T cells in ankylosing spondylitis. A single record per CDR3 protein comes from TCRdb applying MiXCR to the 5' RACE reads. The sample records 200,000 or so distinct CDR3 sequences, 10% to 15% being singletons. The material sequenced was blood, either unsorted or a sorted T cell fraction (not recorded which). All receptors derive from a female donor with ankylosing spondylitis or in good health (not recorded which).

This clonotype was detected only a few times. The chain employs TRBV7-9 and TRBJ1-1; D gene unclear. This CDR3 spans 13 amino acids. Trimming cost V 6 bases and J 3 bases, with 11 bases left between them. Germline CDR1 and CDR2: SEHNR and FQNEAQ (reference sequence). The CDR3 DNA sequence: TGTGCCAGCAGAAAAACCGGGGACACTGAAGCTTTCTTT. Translating it yields CASRKTGDTEAFF.

The V and J genes are TRBV7-2 and TRBJ2-4; 12 nucleotides line up with TRBD2. The CDR3 covers 16 residues. The germline gives CDR1 SGHTA, CDR2 FQGNSA. Unmatched junction bases numbered 9, after V lost 5 bases and J lost 7 bases. CDR3 sequence: CASSTTSGSGRNIQYF. CDR3 nucleotide sequence: TGTGCCAGCAGCACGACTAGCGGGAGTGGTCGGAACATTCAGTACTTC.

There are many counts of this clonotype. The chain recombines TRBV6-1 with TRBJ1-2; 10 bases fit TRBD1. The CDR3 consists of 15 residues. Germline CDR1 reads MNHNS; CDR2 reads SASEGT. Trimming took 5 bases from V and 8 from J; bases not matched to a gene: 11. The CDR3 DNA sequence: TGTGCCAGCAGTCCGACAGGGGGCCCTTTGGGCGGCTACACCTTC. Its translation: CASSPTGGPLGGYTF.

This clonotype was seen at least ten times. The CDR3 DNA follows: TGTGCCAGCACCAACAGGGGACAGAACACTGAAGCTTTCTTT. Translating it yields CASTNRGQNTEAFF. J is TRBJ1-1 and V is TRBV12-3 or TRBV12-4, with 7 nucleotides matching TRBD1. The CDR3 covers 14 residues. Trimming took 7 bases from V and 1 from J; bases not matched to a gene: 6.

This clonotype was seen more than once but under ten times. The gene calls are TRBV6-1 and TRBJ1-1; 7 positions match TRBD1. From germline, CDR1 is MNHNS and CDR2 SASEGT. Unmatched junction bases numbered 9, after V lost 7 bases and J lost 4 bases. This CDR3 spans 14 amino acids. The CDR3 loop is CASTPTGWATEAFF. CDR3 coding DNA: TGTGCCAGCACCCCGACAGGGTGGGCCACTGAAGCTTTCTTT.

This clonotype was observed many times. At one boundary the junction diverges from the germline segment, which might be a read error. The chain uses TRBV5-1 and TRBJ2-1; TRBD2 matches at 11 bases. The CDR3 has 13 amino acids. Germline assignment: CDR1 SGHRS and CDR2 YFSETQ. The CDR3 protein is CASSLDTSGSPAF. The CDR3 nucleotides read TGCGCCAGCAGCTTGGATACTAGCGGGAGTCCAGCCTTC.

This chain links TRBV6-2 or TRBV6-3 with TRBJ2-7; a possible D gene is TRBD2 (6 bases). With 8 bases removed from V and 5 bases from J, the gap between germline ends came to 22 bases. CDR3 length: 15 amino acids. Looked up from germline, CDR1 is MNHEY and CDR2 is SVGEGT. CDR3 amino acids: CASSSPGLPLNEQYF. The CDR3 DNA follows: TGTGCCAGCTCTTCCCCGGGACTTCCCCTGAACGAGCAGTACTTC.

The sample holds a few counts of this clonotype. The rearrangement links TRBV25-1 to TRBJ2-7, with TRBD1 as a possible D gene (5 bases). CDR3 size: 14 residues. Germline V gene lookup returns CDR1 MGHDK and CDR2 SYGVNS. The germline V and J ends were trimmed by 2 bases and 3 bases, with 11 bases remaining between them. CDR3 nucleotides: TGTGCCAGCAGTGAAGTAGGGGTATTCTACGAGCAGTACTTC. The encoded protein is CASSEVGVFYEQYF.

This clonotype showed up many times. The gene calls are TRBV27 and TRBJ1-6, with D possibly TRBD1 on 6 matching bases. With 5 bases removed from V and 4 bases from J, the gap between germline ends came to 12 bases. In germline, CDR1 is MNHEY, CDR2 SMNVEV (reference sequence). The length of the CDR3 is 15 residues. The CDR3 nucleotides read TGTGCCAGCAGTCGGACAGCTCTTTATAATTCACCCCTCCACTTT. It encodes CASSRTALYNSPLHF.

Many counts were recorded for this clonotype. The CDR3 sequence: CASRSLDGANYGYTF. CDR3 in DNA: TGTGCCAGCAGGAGCCTGGACGGAGCTAACTATGGCTACACCTTC. The chain employs TRBV6-1 and TRBJ1-2, with D hard to call. V lost 6 bases and J lost 0, with 14 bases in between. Germline lookup yields CDR1 MNHNS and CDR2 SASEGT. This CDR3 region has 15 residues.

This clonotype was detected many times. This chain links TRBV24-1 with TRBJ2-5; 7 nucleotides agree with TRBD1. CDR1 KGHDR and CDR2 SFDVKD come from the germline V gene. V gave up 5 bases and J gave up 5 bases; unmatched junction bases: 7. The length of the CDR3 is 14 residues. In nucleotides, the CDR3 is TGTGCCACCAGTGGAAAAGGGGGCGGGGAGACCCAGTACTTC. The encoded protein is CATSGKGGGETQYF.

As concerns this clonotype: A much larger clone lies one base from this, so it may be a read error. V gene TRBV20-1 combines with J gene TRBJ1-1, with TRBD1 as a possible D gene (5 bases). This CDR3 is built from 12 residues. Germline V gene sequence: CDR1 DFQATT, CDR2 SNEGSKA (reference sequence). The ends were cut back, 3 bases at V and 4 bases at J, with 9 bases in the middle. CDR3: CSARTEGTEAFF. The DNA of the CDR3 is TGCAGTGCTAGGACAGAGGGCACTGAAGCTTTCTTT.

The sample holds many counts of this clonotype. The gene calls are TRBV6-2 or TRBV6-3 and TRBJ1-5; D ambiguous. There are 12 residues in the CDR3. V lost 4 bases and J lost 5, with 6 bases in between. Germline CDR1 is MNHEY and CDR2 is SVGEGT. The CDR3 sequence: CASSSVDQPQHF. The CDR3 DNA reads as TGTGCCAGCAGTTCAGTGGATCAGCCCCAGCATTTT.